A single sample gave rise to the 21 T cell receptor beta chains below, sequenced in a study of OX40 agonist ivuxolimab in advanced cancers. The table came from immunoSEQ multiplex PCR; TCRdb's copy has only in-frame clones and leaves some out. The top ten clones hold 25% of a sample with 15,000 to 20,000 clones, about 90% of them seen once. The specimen was CD4+ or CD8+ T cells sorted from blood, collected in a trial of the OX40 agonist ivuxolimab. These receptors all stem from an adult with an advanced solid tumor such as melanoma, head and neck, liver or kidney cancer.

The genes are TRBV6-5 and TRBJ1-3, with D possibly TRBD1 on 6 matching bases. The germline V gene encodes CDR1 MNHEY and CDR2 SVGAGI. The ends were cut back, 5 bases at V and 5 bases at J, with 16 bases in the middle. The CDR3 contains 15 residues. The CDR3 nucleotides are TGTGCCAGCAGTCCGAACAGGGTCCGTAGAAACACCATATATTTT. Translating it yields CASSPNRVRRNTIYF.

The chain combines TRBV9 with TRBJ1-1; maybe TRBD1 (6 bases). The CDR3 runs 17 residues. Looked up from germline, CDR1 is SGDLS and CDR2 is YYNGEE. With 4 bases removed from V and 0 bases from J, the gap between germline ends came to 19 bases. This chain's CDR3 is CASSTSPQGSLNTEAFF. CDR3 in DNA: TGTGCCAGCAGCACCAGCCCACAGGGTTCGTTGAACACTGAAGCTTTCTTT.

V is TRBV29-1 and J is TRBJ2-7, with D possibly TRBD1 on 6 matching bases. V dropped 0 bases and J dropped 7 bases, with 10 bases sitting between them. The CDR3 spans 12 residues. CDR1 and CDR2 (germline): SQVTM, ANQGSEA. DNA for the CDR3: TGCAGCGTTGAAGACAGGGGCTATGAGCAGTACTTC. As protein: CSVEDRGYEQYF.

The chain recombines TRBV11-2 with TRBJ1-3; D is unresolved. V dropped 5 bases and J dropped 0 bases, with 20 bases sitting between them. Looked up from germline, CDR1 is SGHAT and CDR2 is FQNNGV. This CDR3 comprises 18 residues. CDR3 bases: TGTGCCAGCAGCCTTTTCCCCCCCGGACGGATCTCTGGAAACACCATATATTTT. Its protein is CASSLFPPGRISGNTIYF.

CDR3 DNA: TGTGCCAGCAGCGGAGGGGACTCTTACGATCGGGAGCTGTTTTTT. This codes for CASSGGDSYDRELFF. This sequence joins TRBV9 and TRBJ2-2; perhaps TRBD2 as D (6 bases). Germline-derived CDR1 and CDR2 are SGDLS and YYNGEE. V shed 3 bases and J shed 9 bases, with 18 bases lying between them. The CDR3 consists of 15 residues.

The gene calls are TRBV19 and TRBJ2-7; TRBD1 matches 7 bases. Germline V gene sequence: CDR1 LNHDA, CDR2 SQIVND (reference sequence). V gave up 8 bases and J gave up 4 bases; unmatched junction bases: 8. The length of the CDR3 is 13 residues. The CDR3 reads CASRDSAFYEQYF. CDR3 nucleotides: TGTGCCAGTCGGGACAGTGCCTTTTACGAGCAGTACTTC.

This clone appeared once. The chain carries TRBV2 and TRBJ2-5; 7 bases align to TRBD2. After removal of 2 bases from V and 4 bases from J, the junction contained 10 bases not matched to a gene. The CDR3 totals 16 residues. Germline values: CDR1 SNHLY, CDR2 FYNNEI. In nucleotides, the CDR3 is TGTGCCAGCAGTGAACGGGGAGGGACTATCCCAGAGACCCAGTACTTC. Its translation is CASSERGGTIPETQYF.

As DNA, the CDR3 is TGTGCCAGCAGCGTAGAGGGGCCGGCCCCCAGAAGTGAGCAGTACTTC. Its translation: CASSVEGPAPRSEQYF. The chain joins TRBV9 to TRBJ2-7, with a weak D call TRBD1 (5 bases). Per the germline V gene, CDR1 is SGDLS and CDR2 is YYNGEE. The V gene lost 0 bases and the J gene lost 7 bases, with 20 bases spanning the gap. The CDR3 length is 16 residues. The entire variable domain, with the rest obtained from reference TRBV9 and TRBJ2-7, is as follows: DSGVTQTPKHLITATGQRVTLRCSPRSGDLSVYWYQQSLDQGLQFLIQYYNGEERAKGNILERFSAQQFPDLHSELNLSSLELGDSALYFCASSVEGPAPRSEQYFGPGTRLTVT.

V and J are TRBV28 and TRBJ1-6; TRBD1 might be the D (5 bases). The CDR3 length is 15 residues. The germline V gene encodes CDR1 MDHEN and CDR2 SYDVKM. Trimming cost V 3 bases and J 7 bases, with 13 bases left between them. DNA for the CDR3: TGTGCCAGCAGTTTCAGTAACAGGCCCAATTCACCCCTCCACTTT. This gives the protein CASSFSNRPNSPLHF.

The chain uses TRBV10-3 and TRBJ2-7; D is perhaps TRBD1 (5 bases). Deletions cut 11 bases from V and 5 bases from J, with 16 bases between. This CDR3 is built from 12 residues. CDR1 ENHRY and CDR2 SYGVKD come from the germline V gene. The CDR3 DNA follows: TGTGCCCCCTGGGGCGTCGATCACGAGCAGTACTTC. This gives the protein CAPWGVDHEQYF.

This chain uses TRBV5-1 with TRBJ2-1; D unresolved. V lost 1 base and J 7 bases, leaving 12 bases between the germline ends. The CDR3 runs to 14 residues. Looked up from germline, CDR1 is SGHRS and CDR2 is YFSETQ. The CDR3 sequence is CASSLLYVANEQFF. CDR3 bases: TGCGCCAGCAGCTTGTTGTACGTGGCGAATGAGCAGTTCTTC. Complete variable domain (other parts from reference TRBV5-1 and TRBJ2-1): KAGVTQTPRYLIKTRGQQVTLSCSPISGHRSVSWYQQTPGQGLQFLFEYFSETQRNKGNFPGRFSGRQFSNSRSEMNVSTLELGDSALYLCASSLLYVANEQFFGPGTRLTVL.

The rearrangement links TRBV7-4 to TRBJ2-7, with D tentatively TRBD1 or TRBD2 (5 bases each). Germline V lookup: CDR1 SGHVT, CDR2 SQSDAQ. V gave up 4 bases and J gave up 5 bases, with 9 bases separating them. There are 12 residues in the CDR3. CDR3 sequence (DNA): TGTGCCAGCAGCTCGGGGCGCCACGAGCAGTACTTC. Protein: CASSSGRHEQYF.

The chain recombines TRBV27 with TRBJ1-5, with unresolved D. Germline V gene sequence: CDR1 MNHEY, CDR2 SMNVEV (reference sequence). V was cut by 3 bases and J by 3 bases, with 12 bases left in between. This CDR3 is 15 amino acids long. The CDR3 is CASSFGPAYNQPQHF. The CDR3 coding sequence is TGTGCCAGCAGTTTCGGCCCAGCTTACAATCAGCCCCAGCATTTT.

The chain carries TRBV7-3 and TRBJ2-3, with D unclear. The V end was cut by 1 base, the J end by 1 base, with 12 bases between. Germline V gene lookup returns CDR1 SGHTA and CDR2 FQGTGA. The CDR3 is 16 residues long. This chain's CDR3 is CASSLSASPGTDTQYF. CDR3 sequence (DNA): TGTGCCAGCAGCTTAAGTGCTAGTCCGGGCACAGATACGCAGTATTTT.

The chain couples TRBV19 to TRBJ1-4; a possible D gene is TRBD1 (6 bases). V gave up 8 bases and J gave up 8 bases, with 15 bases separating them. Germline values: CDR1 LNHDA, CDR2 SQIVND (reference sequence). There are 13 residues in the CDR3. The CDR3 DNA sequence: TGTGCCAGTGGGGACACGGGAGGGGAAAAACTGTTTTTT. Translated, it gives CASGDTGGEKLFF.

The J gene is TRBJ2-1, the V gene TRBV7-9; 9 nucleotides match TRBD2. CDR1 SEHNR and CDR2 FQNEAQ come from the germline V gene (reference sequence). V gave up 5 bases and J gave up 1 base; unmatched junction bases: 6. CDR3 size: 16 residues. CDR3 in DNA: TGTGCCAGCAGCCCCGTAGCGGGGGTGTCCTACAATGAGCAGTTCTTC. This gives the protein CASSPVAGVSYNEQFF.

The V call is TRBV6-6, the J call TRBJ2-7; D unclear. Germline V CDR1 and CDR2: MNHNY, SVGAGI (reference sequence). Trimming removed 2 bases from V and 2 bases from J, with 10 bases in between. The CDR3 totals 14 residues. The DNA for the CDR3 is TGTGCCAGCAGTTACACGGCTGGTGCCTACGAGCAGTACTTC. As protein: CASSYTAGAYEQYF.

The table lists this clone with a count of one. The chain carries TRBV19 and TRBJ1-1; 8 nucleotides match TRBD1. The ends lost 5 bases at V and 2 bases at J; junction bases unmatched: 4. The germline gives CDR1 LNHDA, CDR2 SQIVND (reference sequence). The CDR3 totals 14 residues. The CDR3 protein is CASSRGTGNTEAFF. CDR3 DNA: TGTGCCAGTAGTCGTGGGACAGGTAACACTGAAGCTTTCTTT. The variable domain in full, completed from reference TRBV19 and TRBJ1-1, reads DGGITQSPKYLFRKEGQNVTLSCEQNLNHDAMYWYRQDPGQGLRLIYYSQIVNDFQKGDIAEGYSVSREKKESFPLTVTSAQKNPTAFYLCASSRGTGNTEAFFGQGTRLTVV.

V usage is TRBV5-1 and J usage is TRBJ2-7, with 7 bases lining up with TRBD2. V lost 0 bases, J lost 5 bases, and 8 bases stayed unmatched. CDR3 size: 15 residues. Germline-derived CDR1 and CDR2 are SGHRS and YFSETQ. CDR3 sequence reads: CASSLARGGVHEQYF. The CDR3 nucleotides read TGCGCCAGCAGCTTGGCCCGGGGAGGGGTCCACGAGCAGTACTTC.

The V gene is TRBV7-9, the J gene TRBJ2-7; weak D call: TRBD2 (5 bases). The CDR3 covers 12 residues. Germline V lookup: CDR1 SEHNR, CDR2 FQNEAQ (reference sequence). V was pared by 8 bases and J by 2 bases, with 10 bases between. CDR3 in DNA: TGTGCCAGCTCGGACGGGACCTACGAGCAGTACTTC. Protein: CASSDGTYEQYF.

This clone is medium-sized by share. This chain joins TRBV19 and TRBJ1-2; TRBD1 agrees at 8 bases. With 3 bases clipped from V and 4 bases from J, the junction kept 13 bases outside the gene matches. Germline lookup yields CDR1 LNHDA and CDR2 SQIVND (reference sequence). The CDR3 sequence is 17 residues long. In DNA, the CDR3 is TGTGCCAGTAGTATGATCGGACAGGGACTTACCAGCTATGGCTACACCTTC. Translating gives CASSMIGQGLTSYGYTF.